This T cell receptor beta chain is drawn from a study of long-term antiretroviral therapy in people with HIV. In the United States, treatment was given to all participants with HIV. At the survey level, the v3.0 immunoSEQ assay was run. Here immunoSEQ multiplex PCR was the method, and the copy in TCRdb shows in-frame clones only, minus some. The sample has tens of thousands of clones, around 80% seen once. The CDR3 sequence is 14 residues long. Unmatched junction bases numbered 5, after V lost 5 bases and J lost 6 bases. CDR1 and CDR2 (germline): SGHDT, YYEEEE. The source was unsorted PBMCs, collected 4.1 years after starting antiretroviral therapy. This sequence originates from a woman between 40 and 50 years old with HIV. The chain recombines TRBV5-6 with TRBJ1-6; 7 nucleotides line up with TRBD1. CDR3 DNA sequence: TGTGCCAGCAGTCTTCAGGGGGGTAATTCACCCCTCCACTTT. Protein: CASSLQGGNSPLHF.